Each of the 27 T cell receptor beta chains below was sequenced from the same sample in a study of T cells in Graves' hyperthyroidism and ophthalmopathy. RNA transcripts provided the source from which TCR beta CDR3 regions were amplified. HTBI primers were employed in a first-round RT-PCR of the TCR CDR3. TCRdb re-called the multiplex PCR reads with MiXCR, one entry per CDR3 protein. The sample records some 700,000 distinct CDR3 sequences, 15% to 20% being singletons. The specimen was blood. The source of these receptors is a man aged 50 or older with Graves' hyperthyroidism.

In DNA form, the CDR3 reads TGCAGCGTTGAAAAAACGGGGAACACTGAAGCTTTCTTT. Translated: CSVEKTGNTEAFF. This chain links TRBV29-1 with TRBJ1-1; no reliable D call. The CDR3 contains 13 residues. The germline V gene encodes CDR1 SQVTM and CDR2 ANQGSEA. V shed 2 bases and J shed 1 base, with 8 bases lying between them.

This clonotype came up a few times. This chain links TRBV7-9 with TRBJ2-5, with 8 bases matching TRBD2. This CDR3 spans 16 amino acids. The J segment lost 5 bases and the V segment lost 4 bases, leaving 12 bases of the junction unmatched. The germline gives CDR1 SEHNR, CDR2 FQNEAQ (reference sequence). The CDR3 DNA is TGTGCCAGCAGCTCCCACCGGGGGGGCAGCTCGGAGACCCAGTACTTC. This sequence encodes CASSSHRGGSSETQYF.

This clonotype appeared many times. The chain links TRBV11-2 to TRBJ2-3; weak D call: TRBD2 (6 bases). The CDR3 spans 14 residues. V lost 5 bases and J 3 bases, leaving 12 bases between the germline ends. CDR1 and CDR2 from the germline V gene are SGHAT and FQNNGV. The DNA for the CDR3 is TGTGCCAGCAGCACTGAGACTAGTACAGATACGCAGTATTTT. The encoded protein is CASSTETSTDTQYF.

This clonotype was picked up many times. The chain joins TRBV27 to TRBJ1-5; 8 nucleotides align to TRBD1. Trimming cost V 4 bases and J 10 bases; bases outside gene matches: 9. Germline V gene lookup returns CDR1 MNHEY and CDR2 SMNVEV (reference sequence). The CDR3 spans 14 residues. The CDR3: CASSSDREDRPQHF. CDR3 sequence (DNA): TGTGCCAGCAGTTCGGACAGGGAAGATCGACCCCAGCATTTT.

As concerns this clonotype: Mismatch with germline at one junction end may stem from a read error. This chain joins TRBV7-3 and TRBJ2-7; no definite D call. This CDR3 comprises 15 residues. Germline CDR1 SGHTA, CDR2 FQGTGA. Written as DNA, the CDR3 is TGTGCCAGCAGCTTATATTCCGGATCTCGCTACGGGCAGTACTTC. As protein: CASSLYSGSRYGQYF.

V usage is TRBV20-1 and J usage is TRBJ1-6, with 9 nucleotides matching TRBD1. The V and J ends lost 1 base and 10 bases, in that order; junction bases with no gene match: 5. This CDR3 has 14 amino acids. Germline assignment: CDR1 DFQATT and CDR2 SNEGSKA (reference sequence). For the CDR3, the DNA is TGCAGTGCTAGAGCAACAGGGGGCGAATCACCCCTCCACTTT. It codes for CSARATGGESPLHF.

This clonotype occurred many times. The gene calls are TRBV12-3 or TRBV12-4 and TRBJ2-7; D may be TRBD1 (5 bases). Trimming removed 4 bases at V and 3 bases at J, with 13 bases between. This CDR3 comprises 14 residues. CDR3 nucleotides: TGTGCCAGCAGTTGGGGCTTGAGCGACTACGAGCAGTACTTC. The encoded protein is CASSWGLSDYEQYF.

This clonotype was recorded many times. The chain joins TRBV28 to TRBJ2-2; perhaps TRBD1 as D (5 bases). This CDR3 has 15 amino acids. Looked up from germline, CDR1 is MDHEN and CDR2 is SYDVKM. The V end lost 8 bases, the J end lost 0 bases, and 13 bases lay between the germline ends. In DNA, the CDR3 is TGTGCCAGCTCCTGGACACGGACGAACACCGGGGAGCTGTTTTTT. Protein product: CASSWTRTNTGELFF. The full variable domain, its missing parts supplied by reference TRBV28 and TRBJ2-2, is DVKVTQSSRYLVKRTGEKVFLECVQDMDHENMFWYRQDPGLGLRLIYFSYDVKMKEKGDIPEGYSVSREKKERFSLILESASTNQTSMYLCASSWTRTNTGELFFGEGSRLTVL.

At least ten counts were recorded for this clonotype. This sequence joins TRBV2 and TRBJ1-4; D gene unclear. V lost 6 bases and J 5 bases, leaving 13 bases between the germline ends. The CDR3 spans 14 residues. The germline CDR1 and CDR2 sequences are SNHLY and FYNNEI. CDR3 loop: CASRPTQVNEKLFF. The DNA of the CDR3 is TGTGCCAGCAGACCAACACAAGTCAATGAAAAACTGTTTTTT.

CDR3 nucleotide sequence: TGTGCCATCAGGGACAGGCCAAATCAGCCCCAGCATTTT. This translates into CAIRDRPNQPQHF. This chain connects TRBV10-3 to TRBJ1-5, with 7 bases that match TRBD1. The length of the CDR3 is 13 residues. With 6 bases clipped from V and 4 bases from J, the junction kept 3 bases outside the gene matches. Germline V gene data show CDR1 as ENHRY and CDR2 as SYGVKD.

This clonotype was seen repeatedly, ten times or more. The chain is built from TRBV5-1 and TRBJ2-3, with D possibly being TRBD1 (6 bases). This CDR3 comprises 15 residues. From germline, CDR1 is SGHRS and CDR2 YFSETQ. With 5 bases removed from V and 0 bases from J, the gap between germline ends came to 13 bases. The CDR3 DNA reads TGCGCCAGCAGGACAGGAGAGACTAGCACAGATACGCAGTATTTT. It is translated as CASRTGETSTDTQYF.

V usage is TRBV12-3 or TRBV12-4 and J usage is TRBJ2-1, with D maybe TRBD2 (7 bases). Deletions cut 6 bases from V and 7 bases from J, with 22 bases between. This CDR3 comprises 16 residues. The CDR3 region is CASRKGGARGQNEQFF. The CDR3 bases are TGTGCCAGCAGGAAAGGGGGGGCCCGCGGACAGAATGAGCAGTTCTTC.

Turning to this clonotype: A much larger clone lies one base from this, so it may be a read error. The DNA for the CDR3 is TGTGCCAGCAGCCCGGGGGGATACGCGAGGAATTCACCCCTCCACTTT. Its protein is CASSPGGYARNSPLHF. The genes are TRBV6-1 and TRBJ1-6; D might be TRBD1 (5 bases). V shed 6 bases and J shed 7 bases, with 19 bases lying between them. Germline-derived CDR1 and CDR2 are MNHNS and SASEGT. The CDR3 loop spans 16 amino acids.

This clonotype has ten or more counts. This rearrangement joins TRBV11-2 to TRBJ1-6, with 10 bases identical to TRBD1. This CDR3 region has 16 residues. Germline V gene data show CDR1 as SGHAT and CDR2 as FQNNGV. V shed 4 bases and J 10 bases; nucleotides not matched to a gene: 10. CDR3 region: CASSSNHDRGLSPLHF. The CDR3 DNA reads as TGTGCCAGCAGCTCGAACCACGACAGGGGGCTCTCACCCCTCCACTTT.

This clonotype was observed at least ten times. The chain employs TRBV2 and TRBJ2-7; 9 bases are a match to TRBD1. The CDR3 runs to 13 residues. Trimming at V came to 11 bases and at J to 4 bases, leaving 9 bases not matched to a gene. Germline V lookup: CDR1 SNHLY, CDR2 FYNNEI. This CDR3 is CAGQGTGTYEQYF. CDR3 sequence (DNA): TGTGCCGGGCAAGGGACAGGGACTTACGAGCAGTACTTC.

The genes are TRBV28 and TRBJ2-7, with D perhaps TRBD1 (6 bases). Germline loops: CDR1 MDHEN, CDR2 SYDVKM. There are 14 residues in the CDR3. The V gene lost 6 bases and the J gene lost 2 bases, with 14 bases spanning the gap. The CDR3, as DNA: TGTGCCAGCAGGCCGACAGGACGTACCTACGAGCAGTACTTC. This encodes CASRPTGRTYEQYF.

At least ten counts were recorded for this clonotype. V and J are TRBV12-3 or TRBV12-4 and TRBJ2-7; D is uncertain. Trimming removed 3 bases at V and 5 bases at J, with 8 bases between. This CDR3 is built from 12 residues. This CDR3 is CASSFLSHEQYF. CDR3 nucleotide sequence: TGTGCCAGCAGTTTTCTGTCCCACGAGCAGTACTTC.

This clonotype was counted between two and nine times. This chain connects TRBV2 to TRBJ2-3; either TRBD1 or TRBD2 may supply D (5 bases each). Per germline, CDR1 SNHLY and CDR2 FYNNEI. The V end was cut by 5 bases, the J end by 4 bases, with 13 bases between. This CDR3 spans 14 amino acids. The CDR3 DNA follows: TGTGCCAGCAGTCCCAGACGGGGCTCAGATACGCAGTATTTT. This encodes CASSPRRGSDTQYF.

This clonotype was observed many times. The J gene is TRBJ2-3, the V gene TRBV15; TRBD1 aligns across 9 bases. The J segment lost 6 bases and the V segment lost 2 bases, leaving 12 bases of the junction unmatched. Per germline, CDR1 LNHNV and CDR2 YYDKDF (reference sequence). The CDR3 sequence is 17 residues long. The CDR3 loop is CATSRTLGTGLADTQYF. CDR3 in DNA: TGTGCCACCAGCAGAACCCTCGGGACAGGGCTTGCGGATACGCAGTATTTT.

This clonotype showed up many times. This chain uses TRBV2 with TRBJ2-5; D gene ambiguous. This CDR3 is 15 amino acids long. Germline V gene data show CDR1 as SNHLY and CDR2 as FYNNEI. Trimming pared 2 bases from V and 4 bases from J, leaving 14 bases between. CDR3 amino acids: CASSELTGLGETQYF. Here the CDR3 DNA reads TGTGCCAGCAGTGAATTGACCGGGTTGGGAGAGACCCAGTACTTC.

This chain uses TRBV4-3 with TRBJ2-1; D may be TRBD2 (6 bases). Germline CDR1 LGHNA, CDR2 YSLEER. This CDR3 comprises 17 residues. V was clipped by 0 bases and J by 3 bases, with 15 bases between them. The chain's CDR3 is CASSQDIAGSFYNEQFF. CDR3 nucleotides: TGCGCCAGCAGCCAAGATATTGCGGGATCATTCTACAATGAGCAGTTCTTC.

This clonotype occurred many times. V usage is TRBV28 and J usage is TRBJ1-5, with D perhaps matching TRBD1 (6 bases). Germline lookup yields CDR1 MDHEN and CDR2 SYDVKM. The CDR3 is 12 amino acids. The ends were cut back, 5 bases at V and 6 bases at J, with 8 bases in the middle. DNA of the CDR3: TGTGCCAGCAGTACAGGGAGTCAGCCCCAGCATTTT. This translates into CASSTGSQPQHF.

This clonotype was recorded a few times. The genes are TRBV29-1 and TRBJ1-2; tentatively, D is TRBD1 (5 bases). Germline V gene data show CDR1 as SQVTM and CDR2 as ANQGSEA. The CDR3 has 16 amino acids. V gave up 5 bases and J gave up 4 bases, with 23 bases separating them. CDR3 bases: TGCAGCGTTCAAGGGGACTTCACTCCGGTCGGCTATGGCTACACCTTC. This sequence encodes CSVQGDFTPVGYGYTF.

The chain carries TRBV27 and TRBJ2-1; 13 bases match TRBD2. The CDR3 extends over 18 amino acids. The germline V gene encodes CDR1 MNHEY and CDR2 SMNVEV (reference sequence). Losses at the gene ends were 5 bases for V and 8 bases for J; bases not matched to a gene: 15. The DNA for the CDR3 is TGTGCCAGCAGTCCTAACAACAACATGGGACTAGCGGGATATGAGCAGTTCTTC. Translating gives CASSPNNNMGLAGYEQFF.

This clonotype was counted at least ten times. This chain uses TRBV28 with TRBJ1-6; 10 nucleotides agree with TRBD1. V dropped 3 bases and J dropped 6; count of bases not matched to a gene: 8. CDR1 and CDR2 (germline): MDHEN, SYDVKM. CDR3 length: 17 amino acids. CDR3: CASSFYGTGVFNSPLHF. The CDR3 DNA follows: TGTGCCAGCAGTTTTTATGGGACAGGGGTCTTTAATTCACCCCTCCACTTT.

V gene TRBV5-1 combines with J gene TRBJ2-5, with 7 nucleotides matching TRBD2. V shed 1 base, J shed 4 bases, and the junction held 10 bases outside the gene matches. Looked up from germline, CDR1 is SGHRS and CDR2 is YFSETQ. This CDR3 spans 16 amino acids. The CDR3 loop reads CASSLRNQAGLETQYF. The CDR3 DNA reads TGCGCCAGCAGCTTGCGGAATCAAGCGGGGTTAGAGACCCAGTACTTC.

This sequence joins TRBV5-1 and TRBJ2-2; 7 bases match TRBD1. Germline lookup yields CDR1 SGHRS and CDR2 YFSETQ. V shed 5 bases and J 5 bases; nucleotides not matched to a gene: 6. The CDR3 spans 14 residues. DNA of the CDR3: TGCGCCAGCAGATGGGACAGCACAACCGGGGAGCTGTTTTTT. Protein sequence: CASRWDSTTGELFF.